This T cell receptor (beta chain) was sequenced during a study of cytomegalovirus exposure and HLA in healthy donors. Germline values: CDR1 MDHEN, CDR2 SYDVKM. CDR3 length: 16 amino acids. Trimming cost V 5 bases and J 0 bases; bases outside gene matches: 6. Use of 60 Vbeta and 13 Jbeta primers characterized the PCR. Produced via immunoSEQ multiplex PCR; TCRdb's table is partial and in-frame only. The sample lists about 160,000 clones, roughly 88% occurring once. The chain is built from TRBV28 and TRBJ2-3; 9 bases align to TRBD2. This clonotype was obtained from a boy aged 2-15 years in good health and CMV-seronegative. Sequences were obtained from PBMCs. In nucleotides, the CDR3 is TGTGCCAGCAGTCAAGGGACTAGCCTTAGCACAGATACGCAGTATTTT. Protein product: CASSQGTSLSTDTQYF.